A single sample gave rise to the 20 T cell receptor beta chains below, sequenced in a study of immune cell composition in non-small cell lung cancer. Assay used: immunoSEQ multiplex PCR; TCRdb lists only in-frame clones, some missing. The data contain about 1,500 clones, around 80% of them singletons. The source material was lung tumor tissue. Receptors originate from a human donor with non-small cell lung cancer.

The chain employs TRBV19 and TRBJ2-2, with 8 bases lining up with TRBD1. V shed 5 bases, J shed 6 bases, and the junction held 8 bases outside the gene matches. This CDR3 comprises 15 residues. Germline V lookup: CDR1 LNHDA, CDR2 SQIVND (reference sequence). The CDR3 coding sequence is TGTGCCAGTAGTCCACGACAGGGGCCCCCCGGGGAGCTGTTTTTT. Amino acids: CASSPRQGPPGELFF.

The CDR3 sequence: CASSVGGVLSGNTIYF. DNA for the CDR3: TGTGCCAGCAGCGTAGGAGGAGTCCTCTCCGGAAACACCATATATTTT. The rearrangement uses TRBV9 and TRBJ1-3; D not certain. In germline, CDR1 is SGDLS, CDR2 YYNGEE. The CDR3 sequence is 16 residues long. Trimming shortened V by 0 bases and J by 4 bases, and 14 bases separated the two germline ends.

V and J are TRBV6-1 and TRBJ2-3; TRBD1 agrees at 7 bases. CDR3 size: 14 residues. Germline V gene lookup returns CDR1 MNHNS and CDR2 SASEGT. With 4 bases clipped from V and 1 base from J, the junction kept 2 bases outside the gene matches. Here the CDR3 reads CASSAGQGTDTQYF. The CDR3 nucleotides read TGTGCCAGCAGTGCAGGACAGGGCACAGATACGCAGTATTTT.

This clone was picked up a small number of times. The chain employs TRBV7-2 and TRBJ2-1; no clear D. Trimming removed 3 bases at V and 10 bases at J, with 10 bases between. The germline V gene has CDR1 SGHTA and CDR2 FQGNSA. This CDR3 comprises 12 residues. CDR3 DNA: TGTGCCAGCAGCTTTCCTCCGTTAGAGCAGTTCTTC. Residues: CASSFPPLEQFF.

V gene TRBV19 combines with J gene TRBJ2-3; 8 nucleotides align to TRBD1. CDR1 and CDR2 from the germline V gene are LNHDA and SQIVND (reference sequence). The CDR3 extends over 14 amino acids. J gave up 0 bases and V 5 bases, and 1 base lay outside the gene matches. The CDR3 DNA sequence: TGTGCCAGTAGTGGGGACAGGAGCACAGATACGCAGTATTTT. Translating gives CASSGDRSTDTQYF.

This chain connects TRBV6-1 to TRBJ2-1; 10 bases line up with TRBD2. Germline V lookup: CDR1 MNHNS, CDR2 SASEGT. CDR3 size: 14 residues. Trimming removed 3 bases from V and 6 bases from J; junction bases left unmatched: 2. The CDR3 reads CASSDTSGVNEQFF. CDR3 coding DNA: TGTGCCAGCAGTGACACTAGCGGGGTCAATGAGCAGTTCTTC.

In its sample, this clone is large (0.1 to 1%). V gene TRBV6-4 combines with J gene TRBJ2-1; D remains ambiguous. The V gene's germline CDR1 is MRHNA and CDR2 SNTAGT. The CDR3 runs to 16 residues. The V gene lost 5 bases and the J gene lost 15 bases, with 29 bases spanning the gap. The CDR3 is CASSSIPPKSFPLPFF. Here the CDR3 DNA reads TGTGCCAGCAGTAGCATCCCGCCCAAGAGTTTTCCCCTCCCGTTCTTC.

CDR3 loop: CASSLDWAGVAHEQYF. The CDR3 coding sequence is TGTGCCAGCAGCTTAGATTGGGCAGGGGTAGCCCACGAGCAGTACTTC. The chain recombines TRBV11-2 with TRBJ2-7; the D gene is possibly TRBD1 (6 bases). V lost 0 bases, J lost 5 bases, and 17 bases lay in between. This CDR3 has 16 amino acids. Germline CDR1 is SGHAT and CDR2 is FQNNGV.

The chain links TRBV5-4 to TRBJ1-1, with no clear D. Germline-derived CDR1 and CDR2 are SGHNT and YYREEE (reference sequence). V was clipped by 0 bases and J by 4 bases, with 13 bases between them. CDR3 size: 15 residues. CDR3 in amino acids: CASSLDGLPGTEAFF. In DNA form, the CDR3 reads TGTGCCAGCAGCTTGGACGGACTTCCTGGCACTGAAGCTTTCTTT.

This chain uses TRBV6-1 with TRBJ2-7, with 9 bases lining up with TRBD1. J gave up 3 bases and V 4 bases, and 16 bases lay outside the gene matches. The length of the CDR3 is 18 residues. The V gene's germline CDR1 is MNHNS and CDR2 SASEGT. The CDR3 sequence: CASSGASYRGRTYYEQYF. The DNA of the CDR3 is TGTGCCAGCAGTGGGGCATCCTACAGGGGGCGGACCTACTACGAGCAGTACTTC.

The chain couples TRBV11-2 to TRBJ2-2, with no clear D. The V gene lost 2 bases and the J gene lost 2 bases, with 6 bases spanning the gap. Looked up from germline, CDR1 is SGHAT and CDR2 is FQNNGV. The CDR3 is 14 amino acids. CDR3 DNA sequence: TGTGCCAGCAGCTTAAGTAGAAACACCGGGGAGCTGTTTTTT. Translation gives CASSLSRNTGELFF.

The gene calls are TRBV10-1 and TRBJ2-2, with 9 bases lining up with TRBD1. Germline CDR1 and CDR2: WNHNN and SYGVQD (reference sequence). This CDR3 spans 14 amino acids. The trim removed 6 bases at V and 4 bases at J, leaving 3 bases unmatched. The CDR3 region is CASRQGASTGELFF. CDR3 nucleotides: TGCGCCAGCAGACAGGGGGCCAGCACCGGGGAGCTGTTTTTT.

The CDR3 nucleotides are TGTGCCAGCAACCCTTCGGGAAGGGCCTACGAGCAGTACTTC. Its protein is CASNPSGRAYEQYF. This sequence joins TRBV6-6 and TRBJ2-7; the D gene is possibly TRBD2 (5 bases). V was clipped by 7 bases and J by 2 bases, with 15 bases between them. CDR3 length: 14 amino acids. Germline V gives CDR1 MNHNY, CDR2 SVGAGI (reference sequence).

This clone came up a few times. The CDR3 loop is CASSGTGGAGQPQHF. The CDR3 region has the DNA TGTGCCAGCAGCGGAACAGGGGGCGCAGGTCAGCCCCAGCATTTT. This sequence joins TRBV7-9 and TRBJ1-5, with 9 nucleotides matching TRBD1. After removal of 5 bases from V and 6 bases from J, the junction contained 8 bases not matched to a gene. Per the germline V gene, CDR1 is SEHNR and CDR2 is FQNEAQ (reference sequence). The CDR3 contains 15 residues. Filled out from reference TRBV7-9 and TRBJ1-5, the complete variable domain reads DTGVSQNPRHKITKRGQNVTFRCDPISEHNRLYWYRQTLGQGPEFLTYFQNEAQLEKSRLLSDRFSAERPKGSFSTLEIQRTEQGDSAMYLCASSGTGGAGQPQHFGDGTRLSIL.

The CDR3 DNA sequence: TGTGCCAGCAGCCCGAACACCTCGGGTGAGCAGTTCTTC. Protein: CASSPNTSGEQFF. The chain uses TRBV7-2 and TRBJ2-1; D call uncertain. Trimming took off 5 bases at V and 9 bases at J, with 14 bases between the two ends. Germline V gives CDR1 SGHTA, CDR2 FQGNSA. The CDR3 loop spans 13 amino acids.

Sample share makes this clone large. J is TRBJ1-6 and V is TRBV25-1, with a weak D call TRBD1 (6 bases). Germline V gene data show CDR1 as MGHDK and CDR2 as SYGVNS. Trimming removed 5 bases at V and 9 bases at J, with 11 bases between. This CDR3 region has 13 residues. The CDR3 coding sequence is TGTGCCAGCAGTTGGGCAGGGGCTTCACCCCTCCACTTT. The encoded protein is CASSWAGASPLHF. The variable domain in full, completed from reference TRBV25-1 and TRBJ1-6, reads EADIYQTPRYLVIGTGKKITLECSQTMGHDKMYWYQQDPGMELHLIHYSYGVNSTEKGDLSSESTVSRIRTEHFPLTLESARPSHTSQYLCASSWAGASPLHFGNGTRLTVT.

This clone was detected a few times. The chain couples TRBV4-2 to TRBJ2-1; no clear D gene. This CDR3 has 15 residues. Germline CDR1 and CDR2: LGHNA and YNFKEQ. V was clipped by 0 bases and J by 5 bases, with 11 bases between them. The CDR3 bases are TGTGCCAGCAGCCAAGATCCCGAAGCCCACAATGAGCAGTTCTTC. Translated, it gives CASSQDPEAHNEQFF.

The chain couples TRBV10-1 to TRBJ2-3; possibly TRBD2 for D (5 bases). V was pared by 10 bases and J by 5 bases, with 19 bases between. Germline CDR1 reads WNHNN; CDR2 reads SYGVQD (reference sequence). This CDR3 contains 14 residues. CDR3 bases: TGCGCCACCGCGGCGTCCGGGGTCTTAGATACGCAGTATTTT. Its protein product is CATAASGVLDTQYF.

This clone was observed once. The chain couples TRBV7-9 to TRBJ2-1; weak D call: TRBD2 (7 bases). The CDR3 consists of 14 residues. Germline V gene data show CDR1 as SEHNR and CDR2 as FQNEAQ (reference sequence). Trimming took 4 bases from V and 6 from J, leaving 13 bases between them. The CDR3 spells CASSWGGASNEQFF. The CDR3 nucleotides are TGTGCCAGCAGCTGGGGGGGGGCAAGCAATGAGCAGTTCTTC.

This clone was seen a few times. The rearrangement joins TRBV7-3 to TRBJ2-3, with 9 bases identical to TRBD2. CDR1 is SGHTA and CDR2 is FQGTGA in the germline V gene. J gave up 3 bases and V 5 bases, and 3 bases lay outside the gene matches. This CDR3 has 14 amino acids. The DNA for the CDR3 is TGTGCCAGCAGCCGAGCGGGGGGAACAGATACGCAGTATTTT. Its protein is CASSRAGGTDTQYF. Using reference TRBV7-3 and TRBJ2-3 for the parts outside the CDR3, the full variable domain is GAGVSQTPSNKVTEKGKYVELRCDPISGHTALYWYRQSLGQGPEFLIYFQGTGAADDSGLPNDRFFAVRPEGSVSTLKIQRTERGDSAVYLCASSRAGGTDTQYFGPGTRLTVL.